These 5 T cell receptor beta chains were all obtained from the same sample, sequenced in a study of CD8 T cells in Susac syndrome. Random hexamers primed reverse transcription of about 0.5 to 1 ug RNA. TCRdb re-derived calls from the immunoSEQ multiplex PCR reads in MiXCR, one entry per CDR3 protein. The top ten hold 0.12% of the sample, which has 150,000 to 200,000 distinct CDR3 sequences, 90% to 95% seen once. The source material was CD4+ T cells from PBMCs. These receptors all stem from a human donor with Susac syndrome.

This chain connects TRBV4-1 to TRBJ2-5; possible D gene TRBD1, 6 bases. The CDR3 covers 15 residues. Deletions cut 2 bases from V and 2 bases from J, with 12 bases between. In germline, CDR1 is MGHRA, CDR2 YSYEKL. As DNA, the CDR3 is TGCGCCAGCAGCCAAAAGGGGGTCCCTCAAGAGACCCAGTACTTC. Its protein product is CASSQKGVPQETQYF.

The rearrangement links TRBV20-1 to TRBJ2-7; 7 positions agree with TRBD1. With V trimmed by 5 bases and J by 3 bases, 13 bases remained unmatched. This CDR3 comprises 15 residues. The germline V gene has CDR1 DFQATT and CDR2 SNEGSKA (reference sequence). The CDR3 region is CSAQSPRDSVYEQYF. The CDR3 DNA reads TGCAGTGCTCAATCTCCCCGGGACAGTGTCTACGAGCAGTACTTC.

The gene calls are TRBV15 and TRBJ2-3; no reliable D call. V was clipped by 0 bases and J by 4 bases, with 8 bases between them. Per germline, CDR1 LNHNV and CDR2 YYDKDF (reference sequence). This CDR3 has 14 residues. CDR3 nucleotide sequence: TGTGCCACCAGCAGAGATCCGACTCCAGATACGCAGTATTTT. It yields the protein CATSRDPTPDTQYF.

V and J are TRBV29-1 and TRBJ1-2; D possibly corresponds to TRBD1 (6 bases). With 4 bases removed from V and 11 bases from J, the gap between germline ends came to 17 bases. Germline CDR1 and CDR2: SQVTM and ANQGSEA. The CDR3 totals 12 residues. The CDR3 is CSVGLTRGRYTF. CDR3 nucleotide sequence: TGCAGCGTTGGGCTAACCCGGGGGCGATACACCTTC. Together with reference TRBV29-1 and TRBJ1-2, the CDR3 gives the full variable domain: SAVISQKPSRDICQRGTSLTIQCQVDSQVTMMFWYRQQPGQSLTLIATANQGSEATYESGFVIDKFPISRPNLTFSTLTVSNMSPEDSSIYLCSVGLTRGRYTFGSGTRLTVV.

The CDR3 sequence: CASSRSTGDGTGELFF. CDR3 nucleotides: TGTGCCAGCAGTCGATCGACAGGGGATGGCACCGGGGAGCTGTTTTTT. The V and J genes are TRBV12-3 or TRBV12-4 and TRBJ2-2; 8 bases map to TRBD1. The V segment lost 5 bases and the J segment 4 bases; nucleotides outside the gene matches: 9. The CDR3 has 16 residues.